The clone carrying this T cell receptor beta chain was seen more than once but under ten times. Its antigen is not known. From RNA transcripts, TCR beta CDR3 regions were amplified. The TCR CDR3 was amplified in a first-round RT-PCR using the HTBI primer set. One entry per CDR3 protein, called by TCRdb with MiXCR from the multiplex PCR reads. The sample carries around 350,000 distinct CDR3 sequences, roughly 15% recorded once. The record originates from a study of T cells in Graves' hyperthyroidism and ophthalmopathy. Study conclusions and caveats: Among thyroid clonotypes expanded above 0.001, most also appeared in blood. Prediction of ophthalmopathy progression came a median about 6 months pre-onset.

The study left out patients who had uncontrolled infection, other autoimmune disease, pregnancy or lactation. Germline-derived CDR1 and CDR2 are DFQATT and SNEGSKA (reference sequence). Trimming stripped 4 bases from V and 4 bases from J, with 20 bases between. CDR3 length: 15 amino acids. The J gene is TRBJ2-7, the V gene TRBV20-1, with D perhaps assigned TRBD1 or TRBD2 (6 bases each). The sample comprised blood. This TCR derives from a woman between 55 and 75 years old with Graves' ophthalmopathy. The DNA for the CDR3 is TGCAGTGCTACGAGGGGGGCCACGGGTAAATACGAGCAGTACTTC. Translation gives CSATRGATGKYEQYF.